This T cell receptor (beta chain) emerged from a study of blood T cell repertoires in COVID-19. Study background: The origin of the acute and convalescent COVID-19 samples was the United States, Italy and Spain. The cDNA or gDNA used as material had been derived from T cells, B-cell-depleted T cells, or PBMCs.

Authors' data handling: Reference gene primer amplification gave nucleated cell count estimates. The assay was immunoSEQ multiplex PCR, and TCRdb's table has in-frame clones only and misses some. V, J and clone size derive from that table, while D and trimming were established from the DNA sequence. The sample holds 150,000 to 200,000 clones, around 79% seen once. Enrolled during active infection, Seattle patients were then followed longitudinally. The V gene end was trimmed by 4 bases and the J gene end by 7 bases; junction bases not matched to a gene: 10. Germline assignment: CDR1 SGHAT and CDR2 FQNNGV. This CDR3 contains 15 residues.

The source of this sequence is a woman in her thirties or forties with COVID-19, enrolled during active disease. The chain carries TRBV11-2 and TRBJ1-1; 9 bases match TRBD1. What was sequenced was peripheral blood. The CDR3 spells CASSSADRGGYEAFF. The CDR3 coding sequence is TGTGCCAGCAGCTCCGCGGACAGGGGAGGTTATGAAGCTTTCTTT.